This T cell receptor (beta chain) was retrieved from a study of blood T cell repertoires in COVID-19 (TCRdb year 2020). With regard to the full study: Samples covering the acute and convalescent phases of COVID-19 were provided by collaborators in the United States, Italy and Spain. The prospective study material was composed of cDNA or gDNA derived from T cells, B-cell-depleted T cells, or PBMCs. Subjects who had been exposed to COVID-19, were actively infected with it, or had recovered from it provided the deeply sampled blood TCRbeta repertoires that made up the dataset. The repertoires were made available in a free public database intended to serve as a resource for research on the immune response to SARS-CoV-2. The samples were drawn from two sources: the first 160 participants of the ongoing ImmuneRACE study, and about 1,300 subjects contributed by 6 global collaborators. Nearly every sample came with metadata listing a de-identified subject ID, COVID-19 status, age in years and sex. HLA class I and class II types, where available, came from metadata supplied by the sample provider rather than from assay-based typing. Broader findings and caveats from the paper: How much clinical and demographic metadata was included differed by source and by participant, and the metadata was provided uncurated.

In Seattle, one collaborating source enrolled patients while the infection was active and tracked those patients longitudinally over the course of disease. Each collaborating institution followed its own protocols to collect whole blood in K2EDTA tubes. Collaborator samples were shipped for TCRbeta analysis as frozen whole blood, isolated PBMCs, or DNA extracted from either sample type. In the case of this clone: The specificity of this receptor is unknown. Base qualities were left out, and no much larger clone turns up one base away.

The immunoSEQ Assay, a bias-controlled multiplex PCR, was used to amplify TCRbeta CDR3 regions from genomic DNA. Per the original workflow: The number of nucleated cells in each sample was estimated from the amplification of reference gene primers within the assay. To quantify the absolute abundance of each unique TCRbeta CDR3 rearrangement, sequence reads were collapsed and filtered. For each sample, productive Simpson clonality was calculated by taking the square root of Simpson's diversity index across productive rearrangements. This is the immuneACCESS table as TCRdb keeps it, with only in-frame sequences that have V and J called. A part of the clones is gone; compared with another copy, unresolved V genes explain less than half, and the rest is unexplained. That table supplies the V and J calls and clone size; D and trimming were determined from the DNA. This sample has under 450,000 clones in its table, and around 88% of those were observed once. Roughly 12% of the sample lies in the top ten.

This receptor was obtained from a woman between 45 and 60 years old with COVID-19, enrolled during active disease. Sequenced input: peripheral blood.

The DNA sequence is as follows: TGTGCCAGCAGTTACTCGCTAGCGAGCGAGCTTGAGCAGTTCTTC. Its amino acids are CASSYSLASELEQFF. The V and J genes are TRBV6-5 and TRBJ2-1; TRBD2 is a weak D gene call, 6 bases matching. Cut back by 0 bases and 9 bases, the V and J ends lie 15 bases apart. The CDR3 holds 15 amino acids from the cysteine to the phenylalanine. Just the 45-base CDR3 DNA is kept, in frame starting at base 1. The germline V gene supplies CDR1 MNHEY and CDR2 SVGAGI.